The clone carrying this TCR beta chain turned up a few times. These data originate in a study of blood T cell repertoires in COVID-19. The overall study: Donors in the United States, Italy and Spain gave samples during acute or convalescent COVID-19. PBMCs, B-cell-depleted T cells, or T cells provided the cDNA or gDNA that made up the material.

Authors' data handling: Estimation of nucleated cell counts relied on the amplification of reference gene primers. Profiling relied on immunoSEQ multiplex PCR, and the TCRdb table lists in-frame clones only, not all of them. That table supplies the V and J calls and clone size; D and trimming were determined from the DNA. This table has 150,000 to 200,000 clones, about 74% appearing once. Sequenced: peripheral blood. This clonotype was sampled from a woman at least 80 years old with acute or convalescent COVID-19.

The CDR3 is CASSVAGGGNEQFF. The CDR3 DNA sequence: TGCGCCAGCAGTGTTGCGGGGGGTGGCAATGAGCAGTTCTTC. V usage is TRBV10-2 and J usage is TRBJ2-1; 8 positions agree with TRBD2. Trimming cost V 4 bases and J 6 bases; bases outside gene matches: 5. The germline CDR1 and CDR2 sequences are WSHSY and SAAADI. This CDR3 region has 14 residues.